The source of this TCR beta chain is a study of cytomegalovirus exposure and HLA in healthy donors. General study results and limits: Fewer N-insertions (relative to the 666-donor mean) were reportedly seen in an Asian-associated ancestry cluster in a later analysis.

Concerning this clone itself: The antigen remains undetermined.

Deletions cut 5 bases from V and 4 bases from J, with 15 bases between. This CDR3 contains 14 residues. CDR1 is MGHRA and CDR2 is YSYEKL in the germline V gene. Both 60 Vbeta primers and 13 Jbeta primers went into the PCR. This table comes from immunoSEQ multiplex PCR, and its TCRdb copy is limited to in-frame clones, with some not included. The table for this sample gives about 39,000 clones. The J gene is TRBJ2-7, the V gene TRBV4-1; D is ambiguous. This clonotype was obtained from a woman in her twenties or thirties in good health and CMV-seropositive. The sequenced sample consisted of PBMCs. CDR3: CASSSPGPIYEQYF. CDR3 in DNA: TGCGCCAGCAGCTCACCGGGTCCAATATACGAGCAGTACTTC.